This paragraph reports one T cell receptor (beta chain). This clone was observed once. Its antigen is not yet known. It has no much larger one-base neighbor in the sample; base qualities were not kept. Healthy HIV-negative adults with no recently reported acute infections or vaccinations were included as donors. All donors were Caucasian adults living in Nashville, Tennessee, USA. Magnetic negative selection was used to enrich CD4+ T cells, after which naive cells were positively selected on CD45RA and the negative fraction became the memory subset. Blood was obtained by leukapheresis, after which PBMCs were separated by Ficoll-Histopaque density gradient centrifugation and cryopreserved in liquid nitrogen vapor phase. Purity and quantity of every magnetically sorted T cell population were checked by analytical flow cytometry. Each sorted fraction had its genomic DNA isolated and then quantified by UV absorbance on a Nanodrop 2000c.

The entry originates in a study of shared clonotypes between healthy human individuals (dated by TCRdb to the early 2020s). With regard to the full study: A few men and a couple of women, aged 18 to 49 years, made up the cohort. For each donor, three plates each were used for CD4 naive and CD4 memory, two plates were used for CD8 naive, and one plate was used for CD8 memory. Leukapheresis yielded between about 0.85 and 10 billion PBMCs per donor. To estimate repertoire size and how much clonotype sharing occurs between individuals, the study deeply sequenced the blood TCR repertoires of five healthy adults. Libraries were prepared and TCR repertoires were sequenced by different laboratories using diverse techniques, in order to increase sequencing depth and limit assay-specific biases. The paper's findings and limits, for the study overall: Clonotypes shared by all four sorted-subset donors showed higher generation probabilities than non-shared clonotypes. Naive subsets generally had larger estimated clonotype richness than memory subsets did. Incomplete sequencing was indicated by rarefaction of sorted-subset datasets, despite the large sequencing depth. Pairwise subsampling led to the expectation that sequencing depth would affect the degree of clonotype sharing among donors. Because the study included only a small number of donors, the genetic and exposure-history diversity represented was limited. When several donors were compared, the shared fraction of clonotypes was about 5% for naive CD4, less than 4% for naive CD8, 2% to 2.5% for memory CD4, and 0.4% for memory CD8. Sampling was restricted to blood, and TCR repertoires in tissues likely differ from the TCR repertoires found in blood.

V sheds 5 bases and J sheds 5 bases, leaving 13 bases between their ends. The CDR3 starts with the cysteine, ends with the phenylalanine, and has 14 residues. Only the CDR3 region is kept as DNA, spanning 42 bases read in frame from base 1. CDR1 and CDR2, per the germline V gene, are MDHEN and SYDVKM. Using the deep immunoSEQ assay, TCR CDR3 regions were amplified from genomic DNA by multiplex PCR. Extracted genomic DNA from each cell subset was distributed evenly across all wells of several immunoSEQ 96-well plates, and each plate was treated as a replicate. For sorted subsets, about 210 ng of genomic DNA, equivalent to around 29,000 T cell genomes, went into each replicate PCR. Purified libraries were measured with a Qubit 3.0 fluorometer, size-checked on a Bioanalyzer 2100, and measured again with the KAPA Library Quantification kit. Every immunoSEQ 96-well plate was sequenced on a dedicated single-read 150-cycle Illumina NextSeq 550 flow cell. The authors' analysis ran thus. The immunoSEQ output contained only junctional sequences without quality scores, so filtering could not match that applied to full-length reads. Sequences were annotated with PyIR, a Python wrapper for IgBLAST v1.9, and V/J genes and CDR3 were assigned using IMGT germline references. Reads were filtered out if the reads had weak V/J assignments (E-value above 1e-6), no CDR3, stop codons, out-of-frame junctions, or ambiguous translated residues. A V3J clonotype was defined by an identical inferred V gene, J gene, and CDR3 amino acid sequence. To compute the percentage overlap between repertoires, the number of shared unique clonotypes was divided by the size of the smaller repertoire. Richness of each repertoire was evaluated using RTK rarefaction, the Chao1 estimator, and Recon v2.1 estimates of unobserved clonotypes. OLGA was used to compute generation probabilities for all TCRbeta clonotypes that the gDNA method yielded from four donors. TCRdb holds this immuneACCESS table with in-frame rearrangements only. Some clones are missing; in checked studies, unresolved V genes explain under half, and the rest has no known cause. Clonal size and the V and J genes are those of that table, whereas D and trimming came from the DNA. The sample records about 1.1 million clones, 75% to 85% of which are singletons. Under 0.6% of the sample belongs to the ten largest clones.

The sequenced sample consisted of memory CD4+ T cells from PBMCs. What this sample's cell subset or site label stands for: CD45RA-negative fraction. The rearranged chain carries TRBV28 and TRBJ1-5; TRBD1 could be the D gene, as 6 bases match. The clonotype originates from a young man in good health. Some clones in this sample may be carry-over from other donors' samples. The CDR3 region has the sequence CASSPGTWDQPQHF. The bases read TGTGCCAGCAGTCCAGGGACATGGGATCAGCCCCAGCATTTT.